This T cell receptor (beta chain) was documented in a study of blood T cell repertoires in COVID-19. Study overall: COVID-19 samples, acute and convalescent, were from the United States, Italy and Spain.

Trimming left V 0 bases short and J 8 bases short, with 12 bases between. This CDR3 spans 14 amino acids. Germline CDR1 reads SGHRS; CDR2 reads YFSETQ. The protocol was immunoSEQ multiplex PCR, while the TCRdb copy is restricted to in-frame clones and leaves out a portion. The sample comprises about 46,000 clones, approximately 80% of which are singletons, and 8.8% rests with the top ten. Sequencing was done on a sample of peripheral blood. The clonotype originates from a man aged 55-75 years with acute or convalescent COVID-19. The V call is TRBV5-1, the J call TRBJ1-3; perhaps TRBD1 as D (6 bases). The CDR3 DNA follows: TGCGCCAGCAGCTTGGCAGGGGCCGGGGACACCATATATTTT. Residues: CASSLAGAGDTIYF.